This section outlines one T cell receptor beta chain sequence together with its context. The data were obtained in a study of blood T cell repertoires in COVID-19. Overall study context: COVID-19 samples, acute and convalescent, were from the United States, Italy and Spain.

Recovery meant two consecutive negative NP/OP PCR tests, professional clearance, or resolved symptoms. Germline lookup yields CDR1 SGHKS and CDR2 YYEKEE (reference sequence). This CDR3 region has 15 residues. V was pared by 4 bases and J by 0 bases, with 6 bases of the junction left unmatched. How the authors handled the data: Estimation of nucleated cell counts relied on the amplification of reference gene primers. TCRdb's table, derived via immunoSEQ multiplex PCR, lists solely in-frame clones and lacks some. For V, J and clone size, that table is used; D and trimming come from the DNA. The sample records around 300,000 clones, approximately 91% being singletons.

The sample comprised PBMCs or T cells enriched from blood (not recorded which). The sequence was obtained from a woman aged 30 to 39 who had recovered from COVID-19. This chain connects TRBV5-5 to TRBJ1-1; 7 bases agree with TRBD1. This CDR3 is CASSPSTGMNTEAFF. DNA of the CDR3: TGTGCCAGCAGCCCTTCGACAGGGATGAACACTGAAGCTTTCTTT.